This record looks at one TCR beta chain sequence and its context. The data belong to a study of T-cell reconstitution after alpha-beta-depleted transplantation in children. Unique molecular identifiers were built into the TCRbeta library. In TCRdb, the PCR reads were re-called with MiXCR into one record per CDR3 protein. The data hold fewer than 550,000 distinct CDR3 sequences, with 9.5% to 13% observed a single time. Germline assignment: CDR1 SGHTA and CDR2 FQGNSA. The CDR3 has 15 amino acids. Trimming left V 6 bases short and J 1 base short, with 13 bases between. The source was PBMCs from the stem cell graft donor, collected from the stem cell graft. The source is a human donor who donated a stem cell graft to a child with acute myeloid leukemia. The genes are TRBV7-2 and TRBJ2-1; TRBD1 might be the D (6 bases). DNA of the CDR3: TGTGCCAGCAGTTCACAGGGAGAATCCTACAATGAGCAGTTCTTC. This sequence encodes CASSSQGESYNEQFF.